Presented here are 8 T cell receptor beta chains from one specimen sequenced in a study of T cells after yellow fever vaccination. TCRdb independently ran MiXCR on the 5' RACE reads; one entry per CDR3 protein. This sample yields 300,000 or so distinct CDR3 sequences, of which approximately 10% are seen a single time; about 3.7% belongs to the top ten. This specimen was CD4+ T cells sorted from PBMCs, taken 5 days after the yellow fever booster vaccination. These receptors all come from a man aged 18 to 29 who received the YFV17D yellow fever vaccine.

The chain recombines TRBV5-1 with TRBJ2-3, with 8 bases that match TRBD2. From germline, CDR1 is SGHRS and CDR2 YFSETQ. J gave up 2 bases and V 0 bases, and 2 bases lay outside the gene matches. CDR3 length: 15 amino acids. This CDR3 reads CASSLERGITDTQYF. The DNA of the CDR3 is TGCGCCAGCAGCTTGGAGCGGGGGATCACAGATACGCAGTATTTT.

This CDR3 is CASSPVGLSTDTQYF. In nucleotides, the CDR3 is TGTGCCAGCAGTCCCGTGGGCCTGAGCACAGATACGCAGTATTTT. The chain couples TRBV7-3 to TRBJ2-3; no reliable D call. V was trimmed by 6 bases and J by 0 bases, leaving 13 bases between them. There are 15 residues in the CDR3. Germline values: CDR1 SGHTA, CDR2 FQGTGA.

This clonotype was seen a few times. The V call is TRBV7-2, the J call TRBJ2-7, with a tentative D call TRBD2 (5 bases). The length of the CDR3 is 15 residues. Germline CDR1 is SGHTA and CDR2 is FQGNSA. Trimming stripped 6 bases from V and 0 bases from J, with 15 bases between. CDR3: CASSIRVEGSYEQYF. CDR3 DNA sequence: TGTGCCAGCAGTATAAGGGTTGAGGGCTCCTACGAGCAGTACTTC. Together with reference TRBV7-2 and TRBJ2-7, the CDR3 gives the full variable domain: GAGVSQSPSNKVTEKGKDVELRCDPISGHTALYWYRQSLGQGLEFLIYFQGNSAPDKSGLPSDRFSAERTGGSVSTLTIQRTQQEDSAVYLCASSIRVEGSYEQYFGPGTRLTVT.

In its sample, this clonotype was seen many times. The CDR3 DNA sequence: TGTGCCAGCAGCCCCAGGCTAGCGGGGACCCCCTACGAGCAGTACTTC. It specifies CASSPRLAGTPYEQYF. The chain recombines TRBV4-2 with TRBJ2-7, with 9 bases fitting TRBD2. Germline loops: CDR1 LGHNA, CDR2 YNFKEQ. V lost 4 bases, J lost 2 bases, and 9 bases stayed unmatched. This CDR3 has 16 residues.

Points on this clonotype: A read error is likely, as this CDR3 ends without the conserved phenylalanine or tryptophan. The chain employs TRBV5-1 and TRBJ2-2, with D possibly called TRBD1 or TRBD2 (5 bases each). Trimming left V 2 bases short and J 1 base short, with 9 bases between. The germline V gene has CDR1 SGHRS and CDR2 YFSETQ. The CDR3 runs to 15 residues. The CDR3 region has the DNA TGCGCCAGCAGCTTTGGGACGATGAACACCGGGGAGCTGTTTATT. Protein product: CASSFGTMNTGELFI.

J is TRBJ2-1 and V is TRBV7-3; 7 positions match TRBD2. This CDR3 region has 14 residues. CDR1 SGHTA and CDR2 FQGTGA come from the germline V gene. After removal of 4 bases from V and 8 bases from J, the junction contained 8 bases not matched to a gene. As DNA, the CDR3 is TGTGCCAGCAGCTCCTCCCGGGGGGTAGATGAGCAGTTCTTC. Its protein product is CASSSSRGVDEQFF.

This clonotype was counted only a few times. The DNA of the CDR3 is TGTGCCAGCAGCGTAACTTACCGGGACGGGGGGTCCGAGCAGTACTTC. The encoded protein is CASSVTYRDGGSEQYF. The chain recombines TRBV9 with TRBJ2-7, with 7 bases identical to TRBD2. This CDR3 has 16 residues. Germline values: CDR1 SGDLS, CDR2 YYNGEE. Germline trimming cut 1 base from V and 6 bases from J; bases unmatched to any gene: 13.

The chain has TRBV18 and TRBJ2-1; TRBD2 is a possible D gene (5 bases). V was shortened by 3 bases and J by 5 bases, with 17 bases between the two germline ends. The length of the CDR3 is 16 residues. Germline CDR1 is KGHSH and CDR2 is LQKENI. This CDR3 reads CASSPLRATTHNEQFF. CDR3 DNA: TGTGCCAGCTCACCGTTACGGGCGACTACTCACAATGAGCAGTTCTTC.